The rows below give T cell receptor beta chains drawn from one sample of a study of T cell responses to AZD1222 COVID-19 vaccine. Clones were sequenced by immunoSEQ multiplex PCR, and TCRdb holds only the in-frame ones, with some missing. This sample has over 120,000 clones, with roughly 90% found just once. The source material was peripheral blood, sampled 28 days after the second AZD1222 dose. These receptors originate from an adult who received the AZD1222 COVID-19 vaccine. CDR3s include the opening cysteine and the closing phenylalanine or tryptophan. The D gene is left open where the match is weak. Expanded clones get a size class; other rows say once, few or many, or leave the size out.

>.|TRBV5-1|.|TRBJ1-2
CASSLSRGSGYTF
TGCGCCAGCAGCTTGAGCCGGGGCTCTGGCTACACCTTC
>.|TRBV25-1|.|TRBJ2-5
CASNGGQGPLQGETQYF
TGTGCCAGCAACGGAGGGCAGGGACCCCTTCAGGGGGAGACCCAGTACTTC
>.|TRBV5-1|.|TRBJ2-1
CASSFMGSLGNEQFF
TGCGCCAGCAGCTTCATGGGGTCTCTGGGCAATGAGCAGTTCTTC
>TRBD2|TRBV5-4|.|TRBJ2-1
CASSLEAGPYNEQFF
TGTGCCAGCAGCTTAGAAGCGGGACCTTACAATGAGCAGTTCTTC
>TRBD1|TRBV7-2|.|TRBJ2-7
CASSPRGPDSYEQYF
TGTGCCAGCAGCCCAAGGGGGCCCGACTCCTACGAGCAGTACTTC
>TRBD2|TRBV5-6|.|TRBJ2-7
CASSLELAVRDEQYF
TGTGCCAGCAGCTTGGAACTAGCGGTAAGGGACGAGCAGTACTTC
>.|TRBV6-2/TRBV6-3|.|TRBJ1-2
CASSYSPTNYGYTF
TGTGCCAGCAGTTACTCGCCCACTAACTATGGCTACACCTTC
>TRBD1|TRBV19|.|TRBJ1-1
CASKGQGVGGEAFF
TGTGCCAGTAAAGGACAGGGGGTGGGTGGTGAAGCTTTCTTT
>.|TRBV4-1|.|TRBJ2-5
CASSQSGVTQETQYF
TGCGCCAGCAGCCAATCGGGAGTTACTCAAGAGACCCAGTACTTC
>TRBD1|TRBV6-2/TRBV6-3|.|TRBJ2-3
CASSGRTGRITDTQYF
TGTGCCAGCAGTGGCCGGACAGGGAGGATAACAGATACGCAGTATTTT
>.|TRBV4-3|.|TRBJ1-5
CASSQDRTGNQPQHF
TGCGCCAGCAGCCAAGATCGGACGGGAAATCAGCCCCAGCATTTT
>TRBD1|TRBV24-1|.|TRBJ1-5
CATSDGTAQQPQHF
TGTGCCACCAGTGATGGGACAGCTCAGCAGCCCCAGCATTTT
>.|TRBV15|.|TRBJ1-2
CATSRKGNYGYTF
TGTGCCACCAGCAGGAAGGGGAACTATGGCTACACCTTC
>.|TRBV10-2|.|TRBJ1-1
CASSESEGRGVAEAFF
TGCGCCAGCAGTGAGTCGGAAGGAAGGGGTGTCGCTGAAGCTTTCTTT
>.|TRBV7-2|.|TRBJ1-3
CASTLVGGNTIYF
TGTGCCAGCACCTTGGTGGGAGGAAACACCATATATTTT
>.|TRBV29-1|once|TRBJ1-5
CSASWGGEPQHF
TGCAGCGCTTCTTGGGGGGGCGAGCCCCAGCATTTT
>TRBD1|TRBV5-4|.|TRBJ2-2
CASSLGPGGRDTGELFF
TGTGCCAGCAGCTTGGGCCCAGGGGGCAGGGACACCGGGGAGCTGTTTTTT
>.|TRBV15|.|TRBJ1-1
CATSRGGGGTEAFF
TGTGCCACCAGCAGAGGGGGTGGGGGTACTGAAGCTTTCTTT
>.|TRBV7-2|.|TRBJ2-2
CASSLAWGSNTGELFF
TGTGCCAGCAGCTTAGCGTGGGGTTCGAACACCGGGGAGCTGTTTTTT
>.|TRBV20-1|once|TRBJ1-2
CSEQAPYGYTF
TGCAGTGAACAGGCCCCGTATGGCTACACCTTC
>.|TRBV20-1|.|TRBJ1-2
CSAMGPRGYTF
TGCAGTGCGATGGGTCCGCGAGGCTACACCTTC
>TRBD2|TRBV4-1|.|TRBJ2-7
CASSQEHSGRSPRYEQYF
TGCGCCAGCAGCCAGGAGCATAGCGGGAGGTCCCCCCGCTACGAGCAGTACTTC
>.|TRBV10-3|.|TRBJ1-2
CAISERSRNYGYTF
TGTGCCATCAGTGAGAGAAGCAGAAACTATGGCTACACCTTC
>TRBD2|TRBV4-3|.|TRBJ2-3
CASSQGIAGEPDTQYF
TGCGCCAGCAGCCAGGGGATAGCGGGAGAACCAGATACGCAGTATTTT
>TRBD1|TRBV18|.|TRBJ1-1
CASSPYLTGGTEAFF
TGTGCCAGCTCACCTTACCTGACAGGGGGAACTGAAGCTTTCTTT
>.|TRBV19|.|TRBJ1-1
CASRDPPQGYTEAFF
TGTGCCAGTAGGGACCCTCCACAGGGCTACACTGAAGCTTTCTTT
>.|TRBV18|.|TRBJ1-5
CASSPPNLARERPQHF
TGTGCCAGCTCACCACCAAACTTGGCCCGAGAGCGGCCCCAGCATTTT
>TRBD1|TRBV6-5|.|TRBJ1-1
CASKGTAPSSEAFF
TGTGCCAGCAAAGGGACAGCCCCGAGTTCTGAAGCTTTCTTT
>.|TRBV7-8|.|TRBJ1-3
CASSLEFGNTIYF
TGTGCCAGCAGCTTAGAATTCGGAAACACCATATATTTT
>.|TRBV30|.|TRBJ1-1
CAWMGARRTEAFF
TGTGCCTGGATGGGGGCCCGTCGCACTGAAGCTTTCTTT
>.|TRBV7-2|.|TRBJ2-7
CASSLAEGAAPYEQYF
TGTGCCAGCAGCTTAGCGGAAGGAGCGGCCCCCTACGAGCAGTACTTC
>.|TRBV4-3|.|TRBJ1-1
CASSQDIGGYMNTEAFF
TGCGCCAGCAGCCAAGATATCGGGGGCTACATGAACACTGAAGCTTTCTTT
>TRBD1|TRBV11-2|.|TRBJ2-5
CASSFGQGAGETQYF
TGTGCCAGCAGCTTTGGTCAGGGGGCGGGAGAGACCCAGTACTTC
>TRBD2|TRBV11-2|.|TRBJ2-7
CASSLLAVSYEQYF
TGTGCCAGCAGCTTACTAGCGGTATCCTACGAGCAGTACTTC
>.|TRBV11-2|.|TRBJ2-7
CASSPLTGRRSYEQYF
TGTGCCAGCAGCCCCCTTACCGGTCGCCGCTCCTACGAGCAGTACTTC
>.|TRBV14|.|TRBJ1-5
CASSRQGGGQPQHF
TGTGCCAGCAGCCGGCAGGGTGGTGGTCAGCCCCAGCATTTT
>.|TRBV3-1/TRBV3-2|.|TRBJ1-1
CASSQVGGRTEAFF
TGTGCCAGCAGCCAAGTGGGGGGCCGGACTGAAGCTTTCTTT
>.|TRBV7-2|.|TRBJ1-1
CASNKGGWNTEAFF
TGTGCCAGCAACAAGGGGGGCTGGAACACTGAAGCTTTCTTT
>.|TRBV27|.|TRBJ2-2
CASSPGAAWTGELFF
TGTGCCAGCAGTCCCGGGGCTGCGTGGACCGGGGAGCTGTTTTTT
>.|TRBV6-6|.|TRBJ1-5
CASRRDSNQPQHF
TGTGCCAGCCGGCGGGATAGCAATCAGCCCCAGCATTTT
>.|TRBV12-3/TRBV12-4|.|TRBJ2-5
CASSLPTGETQYF
TGTGCCAGCAGTTTGCCGACGGGAGAGACCCAGTACTTC
>.|TRBV6-5|.|TRBJ2-3
CASSPLGGTQYF
TGTGCCAGCAGTCCGCTTGGGGGCACGCAGTATTTT
>TRBD2|TRBV14|.|TRBJ2-1
CASSQVASGGNEQFF
TGTGCCAGCAGCCAAGTGGCTAGCGGAGGGAATGAGCAGTTCTTC
>TRBD1|TRBV6-2/TRBV6-3|.|TRBJ1-2
CASSRQGARHGYTF
TGTGCCAGCAGTCGACAGGGGGCGCGTCATGGCTACACCTTC
>.|TRBV27|medium-sized|TRBJ2-7
CASSRPGTVGYEQYF
TGTGCCAGCAGTCGTCCCGGGACCGTGGGCTACGAGCAGTACTTC
>TRBD2|TRBV27|.|TRBJ2-7
CASSSPGLGDYEQYF
TGTGCCAGCAGTTCCCCCGGACTAGGGGACTACGAGCAGTACTTC
>TRBD2|TRBV4-3|.|TRBJ2-1
CASSLRTSGYNEQFF
TGCGCCAGCAGCCTGCGGACTAGCGGATACAATGAGCAGTTCTTC
>TRBD1|TRBV30|.|TRBJ1-1
CAWGDRGNTEAFF
TGTGCCTGGGGGGACAGGGGGAACACTGAAGCTTTCTTT
>.|TRBV4-3|.|TRBJ1-4
CASSQGQGSLSEKLFF
TGCGCCAGCAGCCAGGGCCAGGGGAGCCTAAGTGAAAAACTGTTTTTT
>.|TRBV16|.|TRBJ1-1
CASSQLSVNTEAFF
TGTGCCAGCAGCCAATTATCGGTGAACACTGAAGCTTTCTTT
>.|TRBV7-8|.|TRBJ2-1
CASSSDGANTYNEQFF
TGTGCCAGCAGCTCCGACGGAGCTAATACCTACAATGAGCAGTTCTTC
>.|TRBV10-1|.|TRBJ2-1
CASSEDGASYNEQFF
TGCGCCAGCAGTGAGGATGGGGCCTCCTACAATGAGCAGTTCTTC
>TRBD2|TRBV15|.|TRBJ2-2
CATSRVASGRAGELFF
TGTGCCACCAGCAGAGTTGCTAGCGGGAGAGCCGGGGAGCTGTTTTTT
>TRBD1|TRBV18|.|TRBJ2-3
CASSNDRAGTDTQYF
TGTGCCAGCTCAAACGACAGGGCCGGCACAGATACGCAGTATTTT
>.|TRBV9|.|TRBJ1-2
CASSRQGSADYGYTF
TGTGCCAGCAGCCGCCAGGGTTCTGCTGACTATGGCTACACCTTC
>.|TRBV28|.|TRBJ2-7
CASSLGGREQYF
TGTGCCAGCAGTTTAGGAGGTCGGGAGCAGTACTTC